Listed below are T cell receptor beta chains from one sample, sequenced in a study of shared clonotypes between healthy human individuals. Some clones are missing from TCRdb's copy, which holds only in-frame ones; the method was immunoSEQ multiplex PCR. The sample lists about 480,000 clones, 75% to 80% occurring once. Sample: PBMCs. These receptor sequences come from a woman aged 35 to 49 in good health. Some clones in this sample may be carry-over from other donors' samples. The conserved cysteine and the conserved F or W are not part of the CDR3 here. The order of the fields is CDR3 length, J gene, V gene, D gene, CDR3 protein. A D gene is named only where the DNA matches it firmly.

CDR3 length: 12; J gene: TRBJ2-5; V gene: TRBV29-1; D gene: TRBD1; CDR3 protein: SASRAGGQETQY
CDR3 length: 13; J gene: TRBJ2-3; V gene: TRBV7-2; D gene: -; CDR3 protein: ASSLGLGGTDTQY
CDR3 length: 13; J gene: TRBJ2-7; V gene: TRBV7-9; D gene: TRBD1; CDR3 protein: ASSLSVGQGTEQY
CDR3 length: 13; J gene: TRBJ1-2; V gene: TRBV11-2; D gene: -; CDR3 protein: ASSLVQGKNSGYT
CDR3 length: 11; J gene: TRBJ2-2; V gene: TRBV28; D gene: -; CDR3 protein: ASKQGYTGELF
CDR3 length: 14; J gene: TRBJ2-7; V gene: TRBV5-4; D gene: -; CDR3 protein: ASSLGSAGYSYEQY
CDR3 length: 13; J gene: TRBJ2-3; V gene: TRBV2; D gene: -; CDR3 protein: ASSSMHGRTDTQY
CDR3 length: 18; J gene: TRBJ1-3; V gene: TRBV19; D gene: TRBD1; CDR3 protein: ASSSVLAGQNRPSGNTIY
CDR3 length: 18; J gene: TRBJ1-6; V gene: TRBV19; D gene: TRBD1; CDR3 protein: ASSLGQVPHGFLYNSPLH
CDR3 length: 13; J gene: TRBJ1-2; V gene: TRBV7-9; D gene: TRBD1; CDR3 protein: ASSSGGYYNYGYT
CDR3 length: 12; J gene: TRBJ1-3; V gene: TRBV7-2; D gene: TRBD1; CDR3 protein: ASRPGQGRNTIY
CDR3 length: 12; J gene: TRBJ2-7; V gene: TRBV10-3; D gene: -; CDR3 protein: ATAGRSSSYEQY
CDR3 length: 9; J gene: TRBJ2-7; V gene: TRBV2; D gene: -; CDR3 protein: ASSVWGEQY
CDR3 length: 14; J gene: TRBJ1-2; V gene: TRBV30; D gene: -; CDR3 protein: AWASQYFGGSHGYT
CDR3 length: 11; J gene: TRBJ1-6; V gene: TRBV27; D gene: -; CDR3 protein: AWGASIGSPLH
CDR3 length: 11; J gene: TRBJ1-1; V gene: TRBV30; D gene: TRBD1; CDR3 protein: AWSRGTGTEAF
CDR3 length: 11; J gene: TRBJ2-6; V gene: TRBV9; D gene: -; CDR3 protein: ASTAGGANVLT
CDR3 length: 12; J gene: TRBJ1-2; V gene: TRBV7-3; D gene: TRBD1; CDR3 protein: ASSLGTGDYGYT
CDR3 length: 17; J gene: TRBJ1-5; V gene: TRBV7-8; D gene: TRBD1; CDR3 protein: ASRLDRQGTPSRNQPQH
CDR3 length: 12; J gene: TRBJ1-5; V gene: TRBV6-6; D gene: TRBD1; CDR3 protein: ASRSQGIDQPQH
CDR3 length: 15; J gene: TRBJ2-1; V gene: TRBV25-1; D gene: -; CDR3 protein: ASSEYALEETYNEQF
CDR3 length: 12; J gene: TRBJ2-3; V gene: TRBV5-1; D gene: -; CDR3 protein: ASSLAVARDTQY
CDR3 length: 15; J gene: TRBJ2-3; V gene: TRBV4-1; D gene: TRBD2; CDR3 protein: ASSQDHQLAGGGTQY
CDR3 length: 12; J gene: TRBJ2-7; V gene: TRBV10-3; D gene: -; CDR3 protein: AIRGTSSSYEQY
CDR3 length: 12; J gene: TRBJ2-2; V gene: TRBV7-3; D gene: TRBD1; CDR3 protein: ASSVAGGPGELF
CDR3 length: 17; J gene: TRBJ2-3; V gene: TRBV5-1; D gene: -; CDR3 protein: ASSQIPLLPGGSTDTQY
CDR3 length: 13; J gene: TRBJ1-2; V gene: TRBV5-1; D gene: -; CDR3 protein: ASSLGTAREYGYT
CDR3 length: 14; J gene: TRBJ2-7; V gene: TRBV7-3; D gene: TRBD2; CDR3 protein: ASSQGGSGRFYEQY
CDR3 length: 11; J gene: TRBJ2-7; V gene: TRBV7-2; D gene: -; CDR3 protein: ASSLGQGREQY
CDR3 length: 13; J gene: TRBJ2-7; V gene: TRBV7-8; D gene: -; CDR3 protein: ASRPGLAGTYEQY
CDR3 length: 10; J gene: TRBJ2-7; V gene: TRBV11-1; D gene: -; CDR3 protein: ASSSGGYEQY
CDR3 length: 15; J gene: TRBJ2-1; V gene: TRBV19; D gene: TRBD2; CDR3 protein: ASSIVIGLAGAHEQF
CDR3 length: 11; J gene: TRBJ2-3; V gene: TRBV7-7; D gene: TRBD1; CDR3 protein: ASSDRGTDTQY
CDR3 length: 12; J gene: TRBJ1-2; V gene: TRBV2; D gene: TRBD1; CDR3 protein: ASNPGQANYGYT
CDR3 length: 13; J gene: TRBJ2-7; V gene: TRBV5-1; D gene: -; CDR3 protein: ASSLVSGGGYEQY
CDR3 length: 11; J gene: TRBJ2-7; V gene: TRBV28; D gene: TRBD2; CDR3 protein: ASRSGGSYEQY
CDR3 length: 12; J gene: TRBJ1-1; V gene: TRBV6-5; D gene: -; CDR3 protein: ASSYKMGDTEAF
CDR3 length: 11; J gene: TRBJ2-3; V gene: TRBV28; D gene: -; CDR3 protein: ASSSPSTDTQY
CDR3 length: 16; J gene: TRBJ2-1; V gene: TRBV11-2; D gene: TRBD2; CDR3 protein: ASSLPRGGHRWYNEQF
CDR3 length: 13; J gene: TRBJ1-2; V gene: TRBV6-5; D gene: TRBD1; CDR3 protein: ASSSTPGQGSGYT
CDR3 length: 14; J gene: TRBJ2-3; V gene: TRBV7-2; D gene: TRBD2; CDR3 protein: ASRESSGTSTDTQY
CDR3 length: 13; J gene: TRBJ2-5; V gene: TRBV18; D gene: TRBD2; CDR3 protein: ASSPKMGEGETQY
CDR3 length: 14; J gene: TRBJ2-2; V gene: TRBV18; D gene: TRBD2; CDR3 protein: ASSLRAGANTGELF
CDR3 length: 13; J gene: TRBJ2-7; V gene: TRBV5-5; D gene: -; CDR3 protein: ASSPWSGLGYEQY
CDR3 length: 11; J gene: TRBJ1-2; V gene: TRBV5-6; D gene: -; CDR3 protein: ASSLVENYGYT
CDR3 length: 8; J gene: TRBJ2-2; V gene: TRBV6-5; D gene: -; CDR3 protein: AAGAGELF
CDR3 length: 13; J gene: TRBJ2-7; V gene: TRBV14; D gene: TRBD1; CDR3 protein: ASSQEQGEAYEQY